This T cell receptor (beta chain) was sequenced for a study of blood T cell repertoires in COVID-19. Study in general: COVID-19 samples from acute and convalescent phases originated in the United States, Italy and Spain. T cells, B-cell-depleted T cells, or PBMCs supplied cDNA or gDNA.

In the source study's methods: Amplification from reference gene primers served as the basis for estimated nucleated cell counts. The table came from immunoSEQ multiplex PCR; TCRdb's copy has only in-frame clones and leaves some out. V and J calls and clone size are copied from that table; D and trimming were computed from the DNA. The sample yields 470,000 or so clones, over 75% seen once. Germline CDR1 and CDR2: SGHTA and FQGTGA. With 1 base clipped from V and 0 bases from J, the junction kept 9 bases outside the gene matches. This CDR3 has 17 residues. The sequenced sample consisted of peripheral blood. The genes are TRBV7-3 and TRBJ2-7; 7 bases are a match to TRBD1. The TCR was taken from a human donor in a cohort sampled during active COVID-19. The CDR3 loop is CASSLMSSTGTSYEQYF. The CDR3, as DNA: TGTGCCAGCAGCTTAATGTCGTCGACAGGGACCTCCTACGAGCAGTACTTC.